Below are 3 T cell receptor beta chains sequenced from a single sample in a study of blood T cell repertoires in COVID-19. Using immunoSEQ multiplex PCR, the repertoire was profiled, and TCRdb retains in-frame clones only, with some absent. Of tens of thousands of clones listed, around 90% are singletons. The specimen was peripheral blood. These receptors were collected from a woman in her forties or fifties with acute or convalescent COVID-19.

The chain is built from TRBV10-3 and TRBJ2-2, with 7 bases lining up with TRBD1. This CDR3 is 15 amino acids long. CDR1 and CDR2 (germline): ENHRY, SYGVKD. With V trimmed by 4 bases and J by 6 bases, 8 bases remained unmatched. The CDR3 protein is CAISGQGGNAGELFF. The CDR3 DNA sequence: TGTGCCATCAGTGGCCAAGGGGGCAATGCCGGGGAGCTGTTTTTT.

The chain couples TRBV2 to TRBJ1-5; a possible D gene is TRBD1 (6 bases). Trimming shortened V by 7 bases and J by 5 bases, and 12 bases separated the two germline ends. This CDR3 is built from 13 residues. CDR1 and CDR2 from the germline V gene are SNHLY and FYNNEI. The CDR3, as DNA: TGTGCCAGCAATCTGGACAGCTATCAGCCCCAGCATTTT. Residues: CASNLDSYQPQHF. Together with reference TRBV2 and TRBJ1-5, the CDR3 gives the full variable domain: EPEVTQTPSHQVTQMGQEVILRCVPISNHLYFYWYRQILGQKVEFLVSFYNNEISEKSEIFDDQFSVERPDGSNFTLKIRSTKLEDSAMYFCASNLDSYQPQHFGDGTRLSIL.

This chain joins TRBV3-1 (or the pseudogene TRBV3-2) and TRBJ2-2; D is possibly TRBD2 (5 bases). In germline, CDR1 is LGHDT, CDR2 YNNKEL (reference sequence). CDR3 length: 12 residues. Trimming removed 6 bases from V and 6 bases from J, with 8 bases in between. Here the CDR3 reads CASRRRPGELFF. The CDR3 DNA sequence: TGTGCCAGCAGGCGGAGGCCCGGGGAGCTGTTTTTT.